Sequencing of this T cell receptor beta chain was carried out in a study of shared clonotypes between healthy human individuals. At the level of the study: Used for every donor were three CD4 naive, three CD4 memory, two CD8 naive and one CD8 memory plate.

The repertoire was sequenced with immunoSEQ multiplex PCR; TCRdb's copy has only in-frame clones and lacks some. Here the sample spans roughly 650,000 clones, less than 98% being singletons. The CDR3 totals 16 residues. Germline V gives CDR1 SGHTA, CDR2 FQGNSA. With 2 bases removed from V and 0 bases from J, the gap between germline ends came to 11 bases. The sequenced material came from naive CD4+ T cells sorted from blood. Indicated subset: CD45RA+ positively selected. The TCR sequence derives from a woman aged 25 to 45 in good health. This rearrangement joins TRBV7-2 to TRBJ2-1, with D unclear. The DNA for the CDR3 is TGTGCCAGCAGCTTACGGCTCCTTAGCTCCTACAATGAGCAGTTCTTC. Translated, it gives CASSLRLLSSYNEQFF. The full variable domain, with the rest looked up from reference TRBV7-2 and TRBJ2-1, is GAGVSQSPSNKVTEKGKDVELRCDPISGHTALYWYRQSLGQGLEFLIYFQGNSAPDKSGLPSDRFSAERTGGSVSTLTIQRTQQEDSAVYLCASSLRLLSSYNEQFFGPGTRLTVL.